The present entry profiles one T cell receptor beta chain with its context. Its specificity is not known. The PCR ran on 60 Vbeta and 13 Jbeta primers. Authors' processing steps: A later analysis tallied 65 million to 85 million unique TCR beta chains, around 9.9 million of them shared. Profiled with immunoSEQ multiplex PCR; TCRdb holds only in-frame clones, not every one. For V, J and clone size, that table is used; D and trimming come from the DNA. Of 150,000 to 200,000 clones in the sample, more than 70% were seen once. Trimming removed 2 bases from V and 3 bases from J, with 5 bases in between. This CDR3 comprises 13 residues. The V gene's germline CDR1 is SNHLY and CDR2 FYNNEI. This entry belongs to a study of cytomegalovirus exposure and HLA in healthy donors. Study background: Early released data had 80 million or so unique TCRs, all coming from HLA-typed donors.

Findings and caveats of the study: Earlier analysis found most TCR beta V segments productive about 87% or about 30% of the time. TCR beta chains numbering more than 150 were designated cytomegalovirus-associated.

J is TRBJ1-5 and V is TRBV2; no definite D call. Sequencing input: PBMCs. The sequence derives from a woman aged 40 to 50 in good health and CMV-seronegative. CDR3 residues: CASSETYNQPQHF. CDR3 bases: TGTGCCAGCAGTGAAACCTACAATCAGCCCCAGCATTTT.